The rows below give T cell receptor beta chains drawn from one sample of a study of shared clonotypes between healthy human individuals. Profiled with immunoSEQ multiplex PCR; TCRdb holds only in-frame clones, not every one. This sample has roughly 1 million clones; more than 65% occur once, and the top ten carry about 1.5%. The material sequenced was memory CD4+ T cells sorted from blood. These receptors were taken from a man aged 18 to 30 in good health. The CDR3 runs from the conserved cysteine through the conserved F or W. D genes are given only for firm matches. Clone size is shown for a subset of rows, as once, few, many or a class of expanded clone.

cdr3_length: 14; v_call: TRBV28; j_call: TRBJ2-1; clone_size: NA; d_call: NA; cdr3_nt: TGTGCCAGCAGTTTGACACCTTCCTACAATGAGCAGTTCTTC; cdr3_aa: CASSLTPSYNEQFF
cdr3_length: 11; v_call: TRBV2; j_call: TRBJ2-7; clone_size: NA; d_call: NA; cdr3_nt: TGTGCCAGCAGGTATGTGGACGAGCAGTACTTC; cdr3_aa: CASRYVDEQYF
cdr3_length: 12; v_call: TRBV28; j_call: TRBJ1-5; clone_size: NA; d_call: NA; cdr3_nt: TGTGCCAGCAGTTTAGTAAGGAAGCCCCAGCATTTT; cdr3_aa: CASSLVRKPQHF
cdr3_length: 15; v_call: TRBV19; j_call: TRBJ2-6; clone_size: few; d_call: NA; cdr3_nt: TGTGCCAGTAGTCCAGAGATGACTGGGGCCAACGTCCTGACTTTC; cdr3_aa: CASSPEMTGANVLTF
cdr3_length: 11; v_call: TRBV7-9; j_call: TRBJ2-7; clone_size: NA; d_call: NA; cdr3_nt: TGTGCCAGCAGCTTTGAATACGAGCAGTACTTC; cdr3_aa: CASSFEYEQYF
cdr3_length: 14; v_call: TRBV6-4; j_call: TRBJ1-1; clone_size: NA; d_call: NA; cdr3_nt: TGTGCCAGCTCCCGTGCCGGGGGGGACACTGAAGCTTTCTTT; cdr3_aa: CASSRAGGDTEAFF
cdr3_length: 15; v_call: TRBV7-8; j_call: TRBJ2-7; clone_size: NA; d_call: TRBD2; cdr3_nt: TGTGCCAGCAGTCGGACTAGCGGGGTTACCTACGAGCAGTACTTC; cdr3_aa: CASSRTSGVTYEQYF
cdr3_length: 11; v_call: TRBV20-1; j_call: TRBJ2-1; clone_size: NA; d_call: NA; cdr3_nt: TGCAGTGCCTCGGACGGCGACGAGCAGTTCTTC; cdr3_aa: CSASDGDEQFF
cdr3_length: 14; v_call: TRBV10-2; j_call: TRBJ2-5; clone_size: NA; d_call: TRBD1; cdr3_nt: TGCGCCAGCAGGGTCGAGGGGGCGCGAAAGACCCAGTACTTC; cdr3_aa: CASRVEGARKTQYF
cdr3_length: 15; v_call: TRBV4-1; j_call: TRBJ2-7; clone_size: NA; d_call: NA; cdr3_nt: TGCGCCAGCAGCCCCCAGGGCCCCAGGGTTGACGAGCAGTACTTC; cdr3_aa: CASSPQGPRVDEQYF
cdr3_length: 12; v_call: TRBV7-9; j_call: TRBJ1-2; clone_size: few; d_call: NA; cdr3_nt: TGTGCCAGCAGCTTTATCGAGTATGGCTACACCTTC; cdr3_aa: CASSFIEYGYTF
cdr3_length: 17; v_call: TRBV5-1; j_call: TRBJ1-3; clone_size: NA; d_call: TRBD1; cdr3_nt: TGCGCCAGCAGCTTGTGGGGACAGGAAAGCTCTGGAAACACCATATATTTT; cdr3_aa: CASSLWGQESSGNTIYF
cdr3_length: 13; v_call: TRBV29-1; j_call: TRBJ2-1; clone_size: NA; d_call: NA; cdr3_nt: TGCCCACGCGGCAGGGAATGCTACAATGAGCAGTTCTTC; cdr3_aa: CPRGRECYNEQFF
cdr3_length: 14; v_call: TRBV30; j_call: TRBJ2-3; clone_size: NA; d_call: NA; cdr3_nt: TGTGCCTGGAGCCCTCATGGGGGAGCAGATACGCAGTATTTT; cdr3_aa: CAWSPHGGADTQYF
cdr3_length: 15; v_call: TRBV5-1; j_call: TRBJ2-1; clone_size: NA; d_call: NA; cdr3_nt: TGCGCCAGCAGCTTACGGGCAGACCTTAACAATGAGCAGTTCTTC; cdr3_aa: CASSLRADLNNEQFF
cdr3_length: 13; v_call: TRBV25-1; j_call: TRBJ2-7; clone_size: NA; d_call: NA; cdr3_nt: TGTGCCAGCAGTAGCGGGACAGTCTACGAGCAGTACTTC; cdr3_aa: CASSSGTVYEQYF
cdr3_length: 13; v_call: TRBV5-4; j_call: TRBJ2-7; clone_size: NA; d_call: NA; cdr3_nt: TGTGCCAGCAGCTTAAATGATAAGGACGAGCAGTACTTC; cdr3_aa: CASSLNDKDEQYF
cdr3_length: 14; v_call: TRBV19; j_call: TRBJ1-3; clone_size: NA; d_call: NA; cdr3_nt: TGTGCCAGCCTAACGGGACAAACTGGAAACACCATATATTTT; cdr3_aa: CASLTGQTGNTIYF
cdr3_length: 15; v_call: TRBV5-1; j_call: TRBJ2-1; clone_size: many; d_call: TRBD2; cdr3_nt: TGCGCCAGCAGCTTAGCGGGAGACCATTCCAATGAGCAGTTCTTC; cdr3_aa: CASSLAGDHSNEQFF
cdr3_length: 15; v_call: TRBV18; j_call: TRBJ2-1; clone_size: NA; d_call: TRBD1; cdr3_nt: TGTGCCAGCTCAGAGACCGGGACAGGGGGCGGTGAGCAGTTCTTC; cdr3_aa: CASSETGTGGGEQFF
cdr3_length: 17; v_call: TRBV6-1; j_call: TRBJ2-5; clone_size: NA; d_call: TRBD1; cdr3_nt: TGTGCCAGCAGTGAAGAGTACAGGGGAAGGGCCCAAGAGACCCAGTACTTC; cdr3_aa: CASSEEYRGRAQETQYF
cdr3_length: 14; v_call: TRBV28; j_call: TRBJ2-7; clone_size: NA; d_call: TRBD1; cdr3_nt: TGTGCCAGCCATTCCGGGACAGGGGGCTACGAGCAGTACTTC; cdr3_aa: CASHSGTGGYEQYF
cdr3_length: 15; v_call: TRBV6-5; j_call: TRBJ2-7; clone_size: NA; d_call: TRBD2; cdr3_nt: TGTGCCAGCAGCAGGCAGCGGGAGGGTGGCTACGAGCAGTACTTC; cdr3_aa: CASSRQREGGYEQYF
cdr3_length: 16; v_call: TRBV27; j_call: TRBJ2-1; clone_size: NA; d_call: NA; cdr3_nt: TGTGCCAGCAGTCCCCTAGGAGGGACAACATACAATGAGCAGTTCTTC; cdr3_aa: CASSPLGGTTYNEQFF
cdr3_length: 12; v_call: TRBV28; j_call: TRBJ1-1; clone_size: NA; d_call: NA; cdr3_nt: TGTGCCAGCCGCGGACGGAACACTGAAGCTTTCTTT; cdr3_aa: CASRGRNTEAFF
cdr3_length: 15; v_call: TRBV2; j_call: TRBJ1-3; clone_size: NA; d_call: NA; cdr3_nt: TGTGCCAGCAGTGTGGGGGCGCCCCCTGGAAACACCATATATTTT; cdr3_aa: CASSVGAPPGNTIYF
cdr3_length: 15; v_call: TRBV7-2; j_call: TRBJ1-5; clone_size: NA; d_call: TRBD1; cdr3_nt: TGTGCCAGCAGCCTCCGACAGGGGGCCAGTCAGCCCCAGCATTTT; cdr3_aa: CASSLRQGASQPQHF
cdr3_length: 16; v_call: TRBV11-2; j_call: TRBJ2-5; clone_size: NA; d_call: NA; cdr3_nt: TGTGCCAGCAGCTTAGGAGGTTCCGGGATATGGGAGACCCAGTACTTC; cdr3_aa: CASSLGGSGIWETQYF
cdr3_length: 14; v_call: TRBV18; j_call: TRBJ1-3; clone_size: few; d_call: NA; cdr3_nt: TGTGCCAGCTCACCATCGGCTCACGGAGACACCATATATTTT; cdr3_aa: CASSPSAHGDTIYF
cdr3_length: 15; v_call: TRBV11-2; j_call: TRBJ2-5; clone_size: NA; d_call: NA; cdr3_nt: TGTGCCAGCAGCTTAGTGAAAAGCGGTTTGGAGACCCAGTACTTC; cdr3_aa: CASSLVKSGLETQYF
cdr3_length: 13; v_call: TRBV7-2; j_call: TRBJ2-5; clone_size: NA; d_call: NA; cdr3_nt: TGTGCCAGCAGCTTAGGTGTCAGGGCGGCCCAGTACTTC; cdr3_aa: CASSLGVRAAQYF
cdr3_length: 17; v_call: TRBV5-5; j_call: TRBJ1-1; clone_size: few; d_call: TRBD1; cdr3_nt: TGTGCCAGCAGCCCCTCGCCATCCGGGACAGGGAACACTGAAGCTTTCTTT; cdr3_aa: CASSPSPSGTGNTEAFF
cdr3_length: 15; v_call: TRBV7-9; j_call: TRBJ1-2; clone_size: NA; d_call: NA; cdr3_nt: TGTGCCAGCTCAGCTTTAAACGGACCTAACTATGGCTACACCTTC; cdr3_aa: CASSALNGPNYGYTF
cdr3_length: 12; v_call: TRBV5-6; j_call: TRBJ1-1; clone_size: NA; d_call: NA; cdr3_nt: TGTGCCAGCAGCCATATTTGGGCTGAAGCTTTCTTT; cdr3_aa: CASSHIWAEAFF
cdr3_length: 13; v_call: TRBV7-6; j_call: TRBJ2-7; clone_size: NA; d_call: NA; cdr3_nt: TGTGCCAGCAGCTTGAATGGGGTTGGCGAGCAGTACTTC; cdr3_aa: CASSLNGVGEQYF
cdr3_length: 13; v_call: TRBV5-1; j_call: TRBJ2-7; clone_size: medium-sized; d_call: NA; cdr3_nt: TGCGCCAGCAGCTTGGTCGGGACCTACGAGCAGTACTTC; cdr3_aa: CASSLVGTYEQYF
cdr3_length: 15; v_call: TRBV10-3; j_call: TRBJ2-5; clone_size: NA; d_call: TRBD1; cdr3_nt: TGTGCCATCAGTGAGTCTGGCACAGGCCAGGGGGCCCAGTACTTC; cdr3_aa: CAISESGTGQGAQYF
cdr3_length: 13; v_call: TRBV5-1; j_call: TRBJ1-1; clone_size: few; d_call: TRBD1; cdr3_nt: TGCGCCAGCAGCAACCAGGGGGGTACTGAAGCTTTCTTT; cdr3_aa: CASSNQGGTEAFF
cdr3_length: 11; v_call: TRBV19; j_call: TRBJ1-1; clone_size: NA; d_call: NA; cdr3_nt: TGTGCCAGTATAGGATACACTGAAGCTTTCTTT; cdr3_aa: CASIGYTEAFF
cdr3_length: 19; v_call: TRBV5-1; j_call: TRBJ2-5; clone_size: NA; d_call: TRBD2; cdr3_nt: TGCGCCAGCAGCCAGGGACTAGCAGTAGGAGTGACGTTACGAGAGACCCAGTACTTC; cdr3_aa: CASSQGLAVGVTLRETQYF
cdr3_length: 15; v_call: TRBV7-9; j_call: TRBJ2-5; clone_size: few; d_call: NA; cdr3_nt: TGTGCCAGCAGCTTAGGGTCAGGGCGACAAGAGACCCAGTACTTC; cdr3_aa: CASSLGSGRQETQYF
cdr3_length: 17; v_call: TRBV5-1; j_call: TRBJ2-1; clone_size: few; d_call: TRBD2; cdr3_nt: TGCGCCAGCAGCTTGGGGGCGACTAGCGGGGGCAACAATGAGCAGTTCTTC; cdr3_aa: CASSLGATSGGNNEQFF
cdr3_length: 14; v_call: TRBV23-1; j_call: TRBJ1-5; clone_size: NA; d_call: NA; cdr3_nt: TGCGCCAGCAGTCACCGCAGCCTTAATCAGCCCCAGCATTTT; cdr3_aa: CASSHRSLNQPQHF
cdr3_length: 16; v_call: TRBV19; j_call: TRBJ2-7; clone_size: NA; d_call: TRBD1; cdr3_nt: TGTGCCAGTAGCCTGAAGCAACAGGGGATGTTGTACGAGCAGTACTTC; cdr3_aa: CASSLKQQGMLYEQYF
cdr3_length: 15; v_call: TRBV28; j_call: TRBJ1-2; clone_size: NA; d_call: NA; cdr3_nt: TGTGCCAGCAGTCTCGACCGGGGGGATTCGTATGGCTACACCTTC; cdr3_aa: CASSLDRGDSYGYTF
cdr3_length: 13; v_call: TRBV6-6; j_call: TRBJ1-1; clone_size: NA; d_call: TRBD1; cdr3_nt: TGTGCCAGCACTATGGACAGGGTGGCTGAAGCTTTCTTT; cdr3_aa: CASTMDRVAEAFF
cdr3_length: 16; v_call: TRBV19; j_call: TRBJ2-5; clone_size: NA; d_call: TRBD1; cdr3_nt: TGTGCCAGTAGTGGGACAGGGGGCCTTTTCGGAGAGACCCAGTACTTC; cdr3_aa: CASSGTGGLFGETQYF
cdr3_length: 16; v_call: TRBV2; j_call: TRBJ1-5; clone_size: few; d_call: TRBD1; cdr3_nt: TGTGCCAGCAGAATGAATCCGGGACAGGGCAATCAGCCCCAGCATTTT; cdr3_aa: CASRMNPGQGNQPQHF
cdr3_length: 15; v_call: TRBV6-6; j_call: TRBJ2-1; clone_size: NA; d_call: NA; cdr3_nt: TGTGCCAGCAGTTACTCTCCGGGTATGGGCAATGAGCAGTTCTTC; cdr3_aa: CASSYSPGMGNEQFF
cdr3_length: 18; v_call: TRBV5-6; j_call: TRBJ2-3; clone_size: NA; d_call: TRBD2; cdr3_nt: TGTGCCAGCAGCAGACTAGCGGGACAACCTACTAGCACAGATACGCAGTATTTT; cdr3_aa: CASSRLAGQPTSTDTQYF
cdr3_length: 17; v_call: TRBV6-4; j_call: TRBJ2-3; clone_size: NA; d_call: TRBD2; cdr3_nt: TGTGCCAGCAGTGATCACCTTAGCGGGAGGGCCCCAGATACGCAGTATTTT; cdr3_aa: CASSDHLSGRAPDTQYF
cdr3_length: 12; v_call: TRBV6-6; j_call: TRBJ1-5; clone_size: many; d_call: NA; cdr3_nt: TGTGCCAGCAGTACCCCTTCCATCCCCCAGCATTTT; cdr3_aa: CASSTPSIPQHF
cdr3_length: 14; v_call: TRBV5-6; j_call: TRBJ2-2; clone_size: NA; d_call: NA; cdr3_nt: TGTGCCAGCAGCTTGCGGGGTACCACCGGGGAGCTGTTTTTT; cdr3_aa: CASSLRGTTGELFF
cdr3_length: 13; v_call: TRBV5-6; j_call: TRBJ1-2; clone_size: NA; d_call: TRBD1; cdr3_nt: TGTGCCAGCAGACCACAGGGGAACTATGGCTACACCTTC; cdr3_aa: CASRPQGNYGYTF
cdr3_length: 16; v_call: TRBV15; j_call: TRBJ2-3; clone_size: NA; d_call: TRBD2; cdr3_nt: TGTGCCACCAGCAGAACAATAGCGGGCCTCACAGATACGCAGTATTTT; cdr3_aa: CATSRTIAGLTDTQYF